This T cell receptor (beta chain) stems from a study of HIV-infected children after antiretroviral therapy interruption. Study background: Weeks 0, 48 and 150 were sampled under continuous treatment. Whole-study findings and limits: The CD45RA+ naive sort may contain some EMRA or stem memory cells.

This clonotype was recorded at least ten times. The antigen remains undetermined. RNA-based 3' RACE libraries used unique molecular identifiers. From the 3' RACE reads, TCRdb called clonotypes with MiXCR, one entry per CDR3 protein. The sample shows roughly 16,000 distinct CDR3 sequences, roughly 3.5% of them seen only once. Noted treatment: PENTA 11 planned treatment interruption arm or continuous ART arm. V dropped 5 bases and J dropped 4; count of bases not matched to a gene: 6. The CDR3 loop spans 14 amino acids. The chain carries TRBV12-3 or TRBV12-4 and TRBJ2-3; 7 bases match TRBD1. The TCR sequence derives from a child aged 2 to 17 with HIV. Sequences were derived from CD45RA+ CD4+ T cells from PBMCs, sampled from a donor given antiretroviral therapy, either interrupted or continuous. Indicated subset: naive CD4+ CD45RA+ CD45RO- T cells. CDR3 sequence: CASSPRQGSDTQYF. The CDR3 nucleotides are TGTGCCAGCAGTCCTCGACAGGGTTCAGATACGCAGTATTTT.